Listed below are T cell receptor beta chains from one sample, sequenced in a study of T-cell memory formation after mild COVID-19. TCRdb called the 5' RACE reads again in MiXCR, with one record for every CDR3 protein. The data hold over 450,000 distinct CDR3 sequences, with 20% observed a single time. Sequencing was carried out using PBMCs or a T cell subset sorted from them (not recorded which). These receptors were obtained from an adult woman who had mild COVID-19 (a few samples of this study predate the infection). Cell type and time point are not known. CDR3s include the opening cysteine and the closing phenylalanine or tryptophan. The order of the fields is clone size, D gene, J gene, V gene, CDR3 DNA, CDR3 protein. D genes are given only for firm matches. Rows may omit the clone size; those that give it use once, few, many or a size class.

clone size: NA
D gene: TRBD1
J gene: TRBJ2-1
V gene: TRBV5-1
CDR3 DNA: TGCGCCAGCAGCTTGGTCCCACAGGGGGACAATGAGCAGTTCTTC
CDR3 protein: CASSLVPQGDNEQFF

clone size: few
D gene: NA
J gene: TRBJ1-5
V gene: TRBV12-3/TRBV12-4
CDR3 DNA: TGTGCCAGCGGGGGCCCAAATCAGCCCCAGCATTTT
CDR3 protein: CASGGPNQPQHF

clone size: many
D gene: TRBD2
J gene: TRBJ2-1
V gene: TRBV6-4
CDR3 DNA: TGTGCCAGCAGCGCCGGGACTAGCGGGGAGCAGTTCTTC
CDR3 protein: CASSAGTSGEQFF

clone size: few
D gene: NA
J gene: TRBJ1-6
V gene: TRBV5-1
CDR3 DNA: TGCGCCAGCAGCCAGGAGGGAGGGGATTTTTCACCCCTCCACTTT
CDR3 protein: CASSQEGGDFSPLHF

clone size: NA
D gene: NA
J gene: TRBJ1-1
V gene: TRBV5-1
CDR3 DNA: TGCGCCAGCAGCTTGTCCATGGGCATGAACACTGAAGCTTTCTTT
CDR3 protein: CASSLSMGMNTEAFF

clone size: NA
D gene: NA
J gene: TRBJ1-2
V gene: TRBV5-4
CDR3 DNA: TGTGCCAGCAGCTGGATGGGTTGGTATGGCTACACCTTC
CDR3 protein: CASSWMGWYGYTF

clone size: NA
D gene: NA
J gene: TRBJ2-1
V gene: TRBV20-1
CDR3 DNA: TGCAGTGCTAGATGGCCGGCGGGCTACAATGAGCAGTTCTTC
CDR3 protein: CSARWPAGYNEQFF

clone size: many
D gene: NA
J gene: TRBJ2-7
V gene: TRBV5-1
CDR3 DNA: TGCGCCAGCCGCTCTGCCGTCTCCTACGAGCAGTACTTC
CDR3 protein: CASRSAVSYEQYF

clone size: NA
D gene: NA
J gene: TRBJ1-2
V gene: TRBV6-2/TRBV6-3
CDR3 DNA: TGTGCCAGCAGAGGGGCAGGGAATGGCTACACCTTC
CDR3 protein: CASRGAGNGYTF

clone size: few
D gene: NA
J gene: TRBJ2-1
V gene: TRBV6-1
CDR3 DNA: TGTGCCAGCAGTGATGGGTGGGATGAGCAGTTCTTC
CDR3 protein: CASSDGWDEQFF

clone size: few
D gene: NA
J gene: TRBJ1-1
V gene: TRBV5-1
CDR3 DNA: TGCGCCAGCAGCTTGGTACCCTCCGCAGGGGCTAACACTGAAGCTTTCTTT
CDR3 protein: CASSLVPSAGANTEAFF

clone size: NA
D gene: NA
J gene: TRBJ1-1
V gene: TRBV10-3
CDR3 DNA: TGTGCCATCAGTGAGTACAACACTGAAGCTTTCTTT
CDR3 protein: CAISEYNTEAFF

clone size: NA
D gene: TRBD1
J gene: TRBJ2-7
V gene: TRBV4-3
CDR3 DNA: TGCGCCAGCAGCCGATGGGACAGGGGGCTTTCCTACGAGCAGTACTTC
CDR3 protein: CASSRWDRGLSYEQYF

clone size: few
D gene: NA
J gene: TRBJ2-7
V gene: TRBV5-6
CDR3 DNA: TGTGCCAGCAGCTTGGGAGGACGGCTATCCCCCTACGAGCAGTACTTC
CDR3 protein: CASSLGGRLSPYEQYF

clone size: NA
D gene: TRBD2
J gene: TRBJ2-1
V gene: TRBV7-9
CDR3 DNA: TGTGCCAGCAGCCCAACGACTAGCGGGTTAGACAATGAGCAGTTCTTC
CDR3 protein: CASSPTTSGLDNEQFF

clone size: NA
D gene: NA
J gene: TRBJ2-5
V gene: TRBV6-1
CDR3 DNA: TGTGCCAGCAGTGGAGACGAGACCCAGTACTTC
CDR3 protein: CASSGDETQYF

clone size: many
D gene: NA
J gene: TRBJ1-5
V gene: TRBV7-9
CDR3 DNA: TGTGCCAGCAGCTTAGTCGGCGGGAATCAGCCCCAGCATTTT
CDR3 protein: CASSLVGGNQPQHF

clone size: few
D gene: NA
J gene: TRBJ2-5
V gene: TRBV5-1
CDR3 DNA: TGCGCCAGCAGCTCCGGGGACGGTCGCAAAGAGACCCAGTACTTC
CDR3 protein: CASSSGDGRKETQYF

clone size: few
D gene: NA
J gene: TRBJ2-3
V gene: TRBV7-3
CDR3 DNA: TGTGCCAGCAGCTCCCAGGGGGGGGTACCCACAGATACGCAGTATTTT
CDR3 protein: CASSSQGGVPTDTQYF

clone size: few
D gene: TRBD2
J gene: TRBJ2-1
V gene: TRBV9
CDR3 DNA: TGTGCCAGCAGCGGGACTAGCGGGGAGTATAGTGAGCAGTTCTTC
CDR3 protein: CASSGTSGEYSEQFF

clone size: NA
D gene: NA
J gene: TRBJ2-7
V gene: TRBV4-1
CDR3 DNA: TGCGCCAGCAGCCCGCTTAGGGGTCCCTACGAGCAGTACTTC
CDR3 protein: CASSPLRGPYEQYF

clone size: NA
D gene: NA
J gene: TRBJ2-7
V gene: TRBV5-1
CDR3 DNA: TGCGCCAGCAGCTTAGGCTCCCCCAAAATCGAGCAGTACTTC
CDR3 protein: CASSLGSPKIEQYF

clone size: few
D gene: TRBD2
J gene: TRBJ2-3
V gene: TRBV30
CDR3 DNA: TGTGCCTGGAGTGTCGGACTAGCGGGAGGAGATACGCAGTATTTT
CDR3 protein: CAWSVGLAGGDTQYF

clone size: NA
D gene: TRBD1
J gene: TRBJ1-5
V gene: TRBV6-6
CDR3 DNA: TGTGCCAGCAGTACAGGGGTCAGCAATCAGCCCCAGCATTTT
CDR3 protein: CASSTGVSNQPQHF

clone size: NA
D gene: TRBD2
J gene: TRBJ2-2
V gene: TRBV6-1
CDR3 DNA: TGTGCCAGCAAAGGGGAGCGGGGGATAACCGGGGAGCTGTTTTTT
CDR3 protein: CASKGERGITGELFF

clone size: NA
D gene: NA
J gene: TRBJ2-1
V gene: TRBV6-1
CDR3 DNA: TGTGCCAGCATAGGGCCTGGGGTGACTGAGCAGTTCTTC
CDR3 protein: CASIGPGVTEQFF

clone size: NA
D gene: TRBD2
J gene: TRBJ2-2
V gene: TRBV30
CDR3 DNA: TGTGCCTGGCAAAAAGGTAGCGGGGCTGCGAACACCGGGGAGCTGTTTTTT
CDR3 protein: CAWQKGSGAANTGELFF

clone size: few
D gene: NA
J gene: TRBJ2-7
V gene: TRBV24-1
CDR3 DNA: TGTGCCACCAGTGATCCGGCCTTACCCTACGAGCAGTACTTC
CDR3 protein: CATSDPALPYEQYF

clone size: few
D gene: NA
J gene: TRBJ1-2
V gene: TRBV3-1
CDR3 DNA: TGTGCCAGCAGCCAAACCGGGACGGCTCAAGGCTACACCTTC
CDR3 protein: CASSQTGTAQGYTF

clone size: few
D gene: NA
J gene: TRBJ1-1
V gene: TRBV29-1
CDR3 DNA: TGCAGCGTTGGACTCCGGCTCATTCAGGGTAACACTGAAGCTTTCTTT
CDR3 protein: CSVGLRLIQGNTEAFF

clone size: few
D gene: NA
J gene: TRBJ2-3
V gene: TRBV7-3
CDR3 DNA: TGTGCCAGCAGCCCGTCCCCGGGACAAAGCACAGATACGCAGTATTTT
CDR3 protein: CASSPSPGQSTDTQYF

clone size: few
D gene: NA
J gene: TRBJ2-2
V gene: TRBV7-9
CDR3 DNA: TGTGCCAGCCCCCGAGACCCCCGGAACCTCACCGGGGAGCTGTTTTTT
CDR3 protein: CASPRDPRNLTGELFF

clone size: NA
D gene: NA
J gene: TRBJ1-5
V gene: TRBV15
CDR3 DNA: TGTGCCACCAGCAGAGGATCCGCATTCGGCAATCAGCCCCAGCATTTT
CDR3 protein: CATSRGSAFGNQPQHF

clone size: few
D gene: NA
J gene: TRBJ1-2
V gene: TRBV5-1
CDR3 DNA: TGCGCCAGCAGCTTGGTTGGACAATCGGGCTACACCTTC
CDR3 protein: CASSLVGQSGYTF

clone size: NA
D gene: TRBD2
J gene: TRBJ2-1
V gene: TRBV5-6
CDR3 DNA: TGTGCCAGCAGCCCAGGACTAGCGGGGAGGAGAAATGAGCAGTTCTTC
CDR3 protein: CASSPGLAGRRNEQFF

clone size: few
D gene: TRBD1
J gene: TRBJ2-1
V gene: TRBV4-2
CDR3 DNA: TGTGCCAGCAGCCAAGAGGACAGGGCAAGCAATGAGCAGTTCTTC
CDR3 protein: CASSQEDRASNEQFF

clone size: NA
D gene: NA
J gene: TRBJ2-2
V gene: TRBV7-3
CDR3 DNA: TGTGCCAGCAGCTTCGCAGTAGGTGGAGCCGGGGAGCTGTTTTTT
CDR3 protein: CASSFAVGGAGELFF

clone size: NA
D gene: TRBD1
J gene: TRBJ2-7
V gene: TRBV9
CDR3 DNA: TGTGCCAGCAGCACCCGTGGCGGGACAGGGCCCTCCAACGAGCAGTACTTC
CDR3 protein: CASSTRGGTGPSNEQYF

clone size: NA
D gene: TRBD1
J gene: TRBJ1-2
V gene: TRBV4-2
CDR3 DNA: TGTGCCAGCAGCCAAGCCGGGACAGGGGACTATGGCTACACCTTC
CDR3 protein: CASSQAGTGDYGYTF

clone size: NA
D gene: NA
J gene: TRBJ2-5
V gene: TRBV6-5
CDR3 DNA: TGTGCCAGCAGTTACGGGAGACAGGAAGAGACCCAGTACTTC
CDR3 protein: CASSYGRQEETQYF

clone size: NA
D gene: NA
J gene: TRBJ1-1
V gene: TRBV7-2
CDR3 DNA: TGTGCCAGCAGCATACCGGGACTTAGGAACACTGAAGCTTTCTTT
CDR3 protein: CASSIPGLRNTEAFF

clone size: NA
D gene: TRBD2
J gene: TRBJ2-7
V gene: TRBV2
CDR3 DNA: TGTGCCAGCACCTTTAGCGGGCTAGCGGGAGGTTCCTACGAGCAGTACTTC
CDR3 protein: CASTFSGLAGGSYEQYF

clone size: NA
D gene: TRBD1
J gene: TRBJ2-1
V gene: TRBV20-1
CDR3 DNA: TGCAGTGCGAGGACAGGGGGTTTATACAATGAGCAGTTCTTC
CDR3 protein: CSARTGGLYNEQFF